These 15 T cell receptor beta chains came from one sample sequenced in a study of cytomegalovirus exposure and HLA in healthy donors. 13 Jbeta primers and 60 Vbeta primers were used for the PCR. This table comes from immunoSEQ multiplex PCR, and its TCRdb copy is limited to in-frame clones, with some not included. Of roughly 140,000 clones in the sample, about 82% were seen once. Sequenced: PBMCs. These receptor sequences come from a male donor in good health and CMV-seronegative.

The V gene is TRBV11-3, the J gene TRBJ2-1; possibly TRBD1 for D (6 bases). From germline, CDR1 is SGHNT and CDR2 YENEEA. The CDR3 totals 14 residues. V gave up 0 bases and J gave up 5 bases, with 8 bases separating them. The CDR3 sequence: CASSLDGTHNEQFF. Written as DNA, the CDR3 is TGTGCCAGCAGCTTAGATGGGACACACAATGAGCAGTTCTTC.

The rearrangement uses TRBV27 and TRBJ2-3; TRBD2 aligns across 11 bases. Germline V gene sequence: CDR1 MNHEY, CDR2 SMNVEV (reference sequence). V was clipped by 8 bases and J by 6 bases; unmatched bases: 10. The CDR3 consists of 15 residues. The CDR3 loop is CASGSLAGVQDTQYF. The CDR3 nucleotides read TGTGCCAGCGGGTCACTAGCGGGAGTTCAGGATACGCAGTATTTT.

The CDR3 region has the DNA TGCGCCAGCAGCCAAGTAGTGGTTTCTGGGGCCAACGTCCTGACTTTC. Its protein is CASSQVVVSGANVLTF. The chain is built from TRBV4-3 and TRBJ2-6, with D unresolved. The V end was cut by 1 base, the J end by 1 base, with 8 bases between. This CDR3 contains 16 residues. Germline values: CDR1 LGHNA, CDR2 YSLEER.

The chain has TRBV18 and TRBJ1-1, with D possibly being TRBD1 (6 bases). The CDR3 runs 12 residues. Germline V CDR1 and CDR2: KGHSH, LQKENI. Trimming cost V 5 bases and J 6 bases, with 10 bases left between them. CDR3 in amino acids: CASSEQGSEAFF. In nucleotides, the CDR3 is TGTGCCAGCTCAGAACAGGGCTCTGAAGCTTTCTTT.

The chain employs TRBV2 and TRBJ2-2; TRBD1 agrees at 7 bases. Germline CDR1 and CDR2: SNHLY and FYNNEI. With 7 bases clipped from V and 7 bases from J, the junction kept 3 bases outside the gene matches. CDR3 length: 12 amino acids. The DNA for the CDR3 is TGTGCCAGCACCGGGACAGACGGGGAGCTGTTTTTT. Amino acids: CASTGTDGELFF.

The CDR3: CASSPDSGGTEAFF. The CDR3 coding sequence is TGTGCCAGCAGTCCGGACTCAGGGGGCACTGAAGCTTTCTTT. The chain carries TRBV28 and TRBJ1-1, with 7 bases identical to TRBD1. Germline lookup yields CDR1 MDHEN and CDR2 SYDVKM. CDR3 length equals 14 residues. After removal of 5 bases from V and 4 bases from J, the junction contained 7 bases not matched to a gene.

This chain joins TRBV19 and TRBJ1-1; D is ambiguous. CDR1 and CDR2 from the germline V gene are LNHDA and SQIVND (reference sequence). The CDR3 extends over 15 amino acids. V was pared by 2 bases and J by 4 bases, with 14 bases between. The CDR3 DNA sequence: TGTGCCAGTAGTATATACGGAGGAGGGATCACTGAAGCTTTCTTT. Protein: CASSIYGGGITEAFF.

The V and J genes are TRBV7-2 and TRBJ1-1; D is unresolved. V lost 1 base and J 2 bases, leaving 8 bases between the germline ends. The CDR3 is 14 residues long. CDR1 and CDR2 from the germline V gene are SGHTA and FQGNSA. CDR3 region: CASSLGGANTEAFF. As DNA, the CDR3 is TGTGCCAGCAGCTTAGGGGGAGCCAACACTGAAGCTTTCTTT.

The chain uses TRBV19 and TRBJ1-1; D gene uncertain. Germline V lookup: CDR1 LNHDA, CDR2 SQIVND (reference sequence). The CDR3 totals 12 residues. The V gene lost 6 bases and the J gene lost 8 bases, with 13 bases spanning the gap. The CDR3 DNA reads TGTGCCAGTAGCCTGAGGAACGTCGAAGCTTTCTTT. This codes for CASSLRNVEAFF.

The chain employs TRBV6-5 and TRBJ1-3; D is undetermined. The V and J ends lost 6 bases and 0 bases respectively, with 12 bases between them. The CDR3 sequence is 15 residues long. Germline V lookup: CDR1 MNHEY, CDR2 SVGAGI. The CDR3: CASSLTGSSGNTIYF. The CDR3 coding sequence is TGTGCCAGCAGCCTGACGGGAAGCTCTGGAAACACCATATATTTT.

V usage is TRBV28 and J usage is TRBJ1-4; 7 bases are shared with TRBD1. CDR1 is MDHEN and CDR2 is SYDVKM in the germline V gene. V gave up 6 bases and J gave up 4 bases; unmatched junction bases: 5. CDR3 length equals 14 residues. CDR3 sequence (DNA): TGTGCCAGCAGAACAGGGGATGGTAATGAAAAACTGTTTTTT. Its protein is CASRTGDGNEKLFF.

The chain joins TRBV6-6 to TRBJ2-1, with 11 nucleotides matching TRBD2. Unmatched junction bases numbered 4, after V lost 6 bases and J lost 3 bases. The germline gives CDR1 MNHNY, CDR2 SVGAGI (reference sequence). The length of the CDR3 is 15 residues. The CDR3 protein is CASRTGTSGYNEQFF. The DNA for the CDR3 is TGTGCCAGCAGGACTGGGACTAGCGGCTACAATGAGCAGTTCTTC.

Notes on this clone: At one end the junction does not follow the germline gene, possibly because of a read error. The CDR3 DNA sequence: TGTGCCAGCAGTGAAGCGCTCGGGACTGGAGCTTTCTTT. Its translation is CASSEALGTGAFF. The gene calls are TRBV6-1 and TRBJ1-1; perhaps TRBD1 as D (5 bases). From germline, CDR1 is MNHNS and CDR2 SASEGT. This CDR3 has 13 amino acids.

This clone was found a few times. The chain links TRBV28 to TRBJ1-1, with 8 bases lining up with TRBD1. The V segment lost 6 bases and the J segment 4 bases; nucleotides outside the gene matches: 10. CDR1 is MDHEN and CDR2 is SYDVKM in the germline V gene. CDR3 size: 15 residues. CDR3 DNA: TGTGCCAGCAGCGGCTTACAGGGGGGTGGCACTGAAGCTTTCTTT. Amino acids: CASSGLQGGGTEAFF.

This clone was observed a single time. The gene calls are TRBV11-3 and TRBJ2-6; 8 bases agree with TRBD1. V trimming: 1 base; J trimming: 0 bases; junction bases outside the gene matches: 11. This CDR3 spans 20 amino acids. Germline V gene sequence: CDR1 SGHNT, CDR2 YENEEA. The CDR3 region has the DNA TGTGCCAGCAGCTTAGCATCGGGACAGGAGTATCTCTCTGGGGCCAACGTCCTGACTTTC. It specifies CASSLASGQEYLSGANVLTF.